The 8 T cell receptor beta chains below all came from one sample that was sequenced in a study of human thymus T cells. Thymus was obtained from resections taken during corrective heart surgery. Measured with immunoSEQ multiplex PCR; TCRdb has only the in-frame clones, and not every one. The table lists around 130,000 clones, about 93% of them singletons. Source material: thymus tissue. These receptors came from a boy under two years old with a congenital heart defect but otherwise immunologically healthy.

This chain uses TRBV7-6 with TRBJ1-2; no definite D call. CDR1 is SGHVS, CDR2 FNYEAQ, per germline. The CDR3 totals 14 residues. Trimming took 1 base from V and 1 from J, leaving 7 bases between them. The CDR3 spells CASSLDPDNYGYTF. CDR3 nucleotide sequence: TGTGCCAGCAGCTTAGATCCGGATAACTATGGCTACACCTTC.

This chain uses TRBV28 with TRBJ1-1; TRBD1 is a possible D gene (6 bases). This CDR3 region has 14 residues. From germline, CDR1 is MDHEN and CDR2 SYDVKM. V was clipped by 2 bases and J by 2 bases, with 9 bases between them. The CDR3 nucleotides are TGTGCCAGCAGTTTAACAGGGCTAAACACTGAAGCTTTCTTT. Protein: CASSLTGLNTEAFF.

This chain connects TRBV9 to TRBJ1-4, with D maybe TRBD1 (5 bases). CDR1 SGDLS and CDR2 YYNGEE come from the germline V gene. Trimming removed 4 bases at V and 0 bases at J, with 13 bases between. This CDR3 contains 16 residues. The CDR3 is CASSLGRAPTNEKLFF. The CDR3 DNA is TGTGCCAGCAGCCTGGGCAGGGCACCAACTAATGAAAAACTGTTTTTT.

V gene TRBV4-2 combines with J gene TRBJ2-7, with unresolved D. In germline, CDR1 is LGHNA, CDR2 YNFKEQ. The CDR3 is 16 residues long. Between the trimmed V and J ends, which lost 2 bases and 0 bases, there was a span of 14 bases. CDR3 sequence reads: CASSQKRRFSSYEQYF. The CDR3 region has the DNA TGTGCCAGCAGCCAAAAACGGCGGTTCAGCTCCTACGAGCAGTACTTC.

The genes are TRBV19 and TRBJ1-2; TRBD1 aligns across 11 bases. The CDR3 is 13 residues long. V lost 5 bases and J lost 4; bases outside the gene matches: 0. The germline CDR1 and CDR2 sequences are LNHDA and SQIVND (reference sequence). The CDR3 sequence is CASSGTGGYGYTF. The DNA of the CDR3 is TGTGCCAGTAGTGGGACAGGGGGCTATGGCTACACCTTC.

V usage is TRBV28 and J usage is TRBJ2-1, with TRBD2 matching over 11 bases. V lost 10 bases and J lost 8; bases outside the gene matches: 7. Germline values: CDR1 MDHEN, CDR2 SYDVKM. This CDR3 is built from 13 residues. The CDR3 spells CATAGLAVDEQFF. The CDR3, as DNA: TGTGCCACTGCGGGACTAGCGGTCGATGAGCAGTTCTTC.

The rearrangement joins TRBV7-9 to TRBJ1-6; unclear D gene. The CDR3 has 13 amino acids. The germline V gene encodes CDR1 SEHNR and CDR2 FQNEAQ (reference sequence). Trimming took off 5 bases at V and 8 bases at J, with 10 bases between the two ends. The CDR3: CASSLRRDSPLHF. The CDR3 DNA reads TGTGCCAGCAGCCTGAGACGGGATTCACCCCTCCACTTT.

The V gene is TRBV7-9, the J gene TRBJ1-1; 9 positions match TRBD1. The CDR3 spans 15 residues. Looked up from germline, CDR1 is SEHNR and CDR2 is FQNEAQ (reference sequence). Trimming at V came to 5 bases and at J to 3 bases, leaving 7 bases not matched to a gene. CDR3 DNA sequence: TGTGCCAGCAGCGATCAACAGGGGGCTGACACTGAAGCTTTCTTT. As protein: CASSDQQGADTEAFF.